One sample yielded the 26 T cell receptor beta chains listed below, sequenced in a study of shared clonotypes between healthy human individuals. Measured with immunoSEQ multiplex PCR; TCRdb has only the in-frame clones, and not every one. The repertoire has about 1 million clones, 65% to 75% of them found once; the top ten carry about 1.5%. The specimen sequenced was memory CD4+ T cells sorted from blood. The subset here: CD45RA-negative fraction. The receptors were sampled from a young man in good health.

In its sample, this clone was seen a few times. The chain joins TRBV5-6 to TRBJ2-3; D is undetermined. Trimming pared 2 bases from V and 4 bases from J, leaving 8 bases between. The CDR3 has 13 residues. Germline lookup yields CDR1 SGHDT and CDR2 YYEEEE. The CDR3 bases are TGTGCCAGCAGCTTTTGGCGCTCAGATACGCAGTATTTT. Residues: CASSFWRSDTQYF.

The chain has TRBV5-4 and TRBJ1-2; tentative D call: TRBD1 (6 bases). The CDR3 has 12 residues. The ends were cut back, 3 bases at V and 8 bases at J, with 11 bases in the middle. CDR1 and CDR2 from the germline V gene are SGHNT and YYREEE (reference sequence). The CDR3 region has the DNA TGTGCCAGCAGCTCCTCAGGGGACGGCTACACCTTC. Protein product: CASSSSGDGYTF.

The chain has TRBV28 and TRBJ1-2, with 7 bases that match TRBD1. CDR3 length: 14 residues. Unmatched junction bases numbered 7, after V lost 3 bases and J lost 6 bases. The germline CDR1 and CDR2 sequences are MDHEN and SYDVKM. The CDR3: CASSFRGPTNGYTF. The CDR3 DNA is TGTGCCAGCAGTTTTAGGGGGCCGACGAATGGCTACACCTTC.

This clone was picked up one time. This chain links TRBV5-1 with TRBJ1-1, with a weak D call TRBD1 (5 bases). Per germline, CDR1 SGHRS and CDR2 YFSETQ. The CDR3 loop spans 15 amino acids. V lost 4 bases, J lost 3 bases, and 16 bases lay in between. The CDR3 DNA is TGCGCCAGCAGCGTTCTCGGGCGAGGGGACACTGAAGCTTTCTTT. This gives the protein CASSVLGRGDTEAFF.

The chain couples TRBV5-6 to TRBJ2-6; no clear D. Germline V CDR1 and CDR2: SGHDT, YYEEEE. Trimming took 4 bases from V and 2 from J, leaving 4 bases between them. The CDR3 has 13 residues. CDR3 residues: CASSPAGANVLTF. As DNA, the CDR3 is TGTGCCAGCAGCCCAGCTGGGGCCAACGTCCTGACTTTC.

This rearrangement joins TRBV7-2 to TRBJ1-5; D remains ambiguous. CDR3 length equals 15 residues. Trimming cost V 1 base and J 0 bases, with 7 bases left between them. Per germline, CDR1 SGHTA and CDR2 FQGNSA. CDR3 nucleotides: TGTGCCAGCAGCTTAGAACCCAATAGCAATCAGCCCCAGCATTTT. Its protein product is CASSLEPNSNQPQHF.

This clone was seen once. A single base separates this from a much larger clone, so it may be a read error. The rearrangement joins TRBV11-2 to TRBJ2-2, with TRBD2 identical over 10 bases. The CDR3 covers 18 residues. Germline V lookup: CDR1 SGHAT, CDR2 FQNNGV. Written as DNA, the CDR3 is TGTGCCAACAGCGTCAGGCCAGGGACTAGCGCCTCCACCGGGGAGCTGTTTTTT. It encodes CANSVRPGTSASTGELFF.

The J gene is TRBJ2-3, the V gene TRBV7-2; 9 positions agree with TRBD2. The germline CDR1 and CDR2 sequences are SGHTA and FQGNSA. This CDR3 has 17 amino acids. J lost 2 bases, V lost 6 bases, and 12 bases had no gene match. The CDR3 here is CASRAYRSGRITDTQYF. CDR3 sequence (DNA): TGTGCCAGCAGAGCTTATCGCAGCGGGAGGATCACAGATACGCAGTATTTT.

This clone has more than one count but fewer than ten. V gene TRBV6-1 combines with J gene TRBJ1-6, with a weak D call TRBD1 (5 bases). This CDR3 contains 13 residues. CDR1 is MNHNS and CDR2 is SASEGT in the germline V gene. Deletions cut 2 bases from V and 11 bases from J, with 10 bases between. The CDR3 bases are TGTGCCAGCAGTGAATTTCCGGGACCACCCCTCCACTTT. This encodes CASSEFPGPPLHF.

The rearrangement uses TRBV6-6 and TRBJ1-2; 11 bases fit TRBD1. The CDR3 consists of 15 residues. V gave up 7 bases and J gave up 6 bases; unmatched junction bases: 10. Germline CDR1 MNHNY, CDR2 SVGAGI (reference sequence). CDR3 residues: CASILRDRGAHGYTF. The CDR3 nucleotides are TGTGCCAGCATCCTTAGGGACAGGGGGGCGCATGGCTACACCTTC.

This clone showed up just once. The J gene is TRBJ2-5, the V gene TRBV2; D remains ambiguous. Trimming removed 6 bases at V and 2 bases at J, with 7 bases between. Germline V gene sequence: CDR1 SNHLY, CDR2 FYNNEI. This CDR3 has 12 residues. The CDR3 region has the DNA TGTGCCAGCAGGATGATTCAAGAGACCCAGTACTTC. This gives the protein CASRMIQETQYF.

The chain carries TRBV6-5 and TRBJ1-3; the D is unclear. Germline CDR1 reads MNHEY; CDR2 reads SVGAGI. V was pared by 7 bases and J by 9 bases, with 19 bases between. The CDR3 spans 14 residues. CDR3 amino acids: CASILRRGSGTIYF. DNA for the CDR3: TGTGCCAGCATCCTCCGCCGAGGGTCGGGCACCATATATTTT.

V gene TRBV28 combines with J gene TRBJ2-7; TRBD2 might be the D (6 bases). This CDR3 is built from 16 residues. Between the trimmed V and J ends, which lost 2 bases and 4 bases, there was a span of 18 bases. CDR1 MDHEN and CDR2 SYDVKM come from the germline V gene. The DNA of the CDR3 is TGTGCCAGCAGTTTAAACCTTCTGGCGGGGCAGTACGAGCAGTACTTC. Its translation is CASSLNLLAGQYEQYF.

The chain joins TRBV30 to TRBJ2-6; D unclear. Germline CDR1 and CDR2: GTSNPN and SVGIG (reference sequence). The CDR3 has 14 amino acids. V lost 8 bases to trimming and J lost 0 bases, with 11 bases between them. CDR3 residues: CATAGLSGANVLTF. The CDR3 DNA reads TGTGCCACGGCAGGCCTCTCTGGGGCCAACGTCCTGACTTTC.

The rearrangement joins TRBV18 to TRBJ2-2, with 8 bases that match TRBD1. CDR1 is KGHSH, CDR2 LQKENI, per germline. Trimming at V came to 3 bases and at J to 1 base, leaving 7 bases not matched to a gene. CDR3 length equals 17 residues. This CDR3 is CASSPQRGTGNTGELFF. Written as DNA, the CDR3 is TGTGCCAGCTCACCCCAAAGAGGGACAGGGAACACCGGGGAGCTGTTTTTT.

This clone was counted many times. The same CDR3 also results from other DNA sequences found in this sample. The CDR3 sequence: CASSLAGGYEQYF. CDR3 nucleotide sequence: TGTGCCAGCAGCTTAGCTGGGGGATACGAGCAGTACTTC. The rearrangement uses TRBV7-6 and TRBJ2-7, with D perhaps being TRBD1 or TRBD2 (5 bases each). This CDR3 is 13 amino acids long. Germline V gene sequence: CDR1 SGHVS, CDR2 FNYEAQ. Trimming left V 0 bases short and J 4 bases short, with 7 bases between.

The V gene is TRBV7-2, the J gene TRBJ1-4; D is unclear. There are 15 residues in the CDR3. With 1 base removed from V and 4 bases from J, the gap between germline ends came to 10 bases. Germline values: CDR1 SGHTA, CDR2 FQGNSA. CDR3: CASSLGAGGNEKLFF. As DNA, the CDR3 is TGTGCCAGCAGCTTAGGGGCCGGCGGTAATGAAAAACTGTTTTTT.

CDR3 DNA sequence: TGTGCCAGTAGTATGCGGGATAAGATGGCAGATACGCAGTATTTT. As protein: CASSMRDKMADTQYF. The chain joins TRBV19 to TRBJ2-3, with D possibly matching TRBD2 (6 bases). Germline values: CDR1 LNHDA, CDR2 SQIVND (reference sequence). The CDR3 spans 15 residues. Trimming cost V 3 bases and J 4 bases, with 14 bases left between them.

This chain connects TRBV18 to TRBJ2-1; D uncertain. Germline V lookup: CDR1 KGHSH, CDR2 LQKENI. The V end was cut by 4 bases, the J end by 7 bases, with 11 bases between. The CDR3 has 13 amino acids. CDR3 protein: CASSQGIVNEQFF. The CDR3 bases are TGTGCCAGCTCACAAGGGATTGTTAATGAGCAGTTCTTC. Looking up the rest from reference TRBV18 and TRBJ2-1 gives the full variable domain: NAGVMQNPRHLVRRRGQEARLRCSPMKGHSHVYWYRQLPEEGLKFMVYLQKENIIDESGMPKERFSAEFPKEGPSILRIQQVVRGDSAAYFCASSQGIVNEQFFGPGTRLTVL.

This clone was seen more than once but under ten times. This chain connects TRBV25-1 to TRBJ2-5; possibly TRBD1 for D (5 bases). Looked up from germline, CDR1 is MGHDK and CDR2 is SYGVNS. Trimming took off 3 bases at V and 5 bases at J, with 13 bases between the two ends. This CDR3 spans 14 amino acids. Here the CDR3 reads CASSDVAAGETQYF. DNA of the CDR3: TGTGCCAGCAGTGATGTCGCGGCAGGGGAGACCCAGTACTTC.

This clone has a single count. The rearrangement joins TRBV18 to TRBJ2-3, with 9 bases identical to TRBD2. The germline CDR1 and CDR2 sequences are KGHSH and LQKENI. J was trimmed by 0 bases and V by 3 bases; bases with no gene match: 1. This CDR3 is 15 amino acids long. The CDR3 DNA follows: TGTGCCAGCTCACCTAGCGGGGGCAGCACAGATACGCAGTATTTT. Amino acids: CASSPSGGSTDTQYF.

This clone was seen a single time. The V call is TRBV5-8, the J call TRBJ1-4, with D unresolved. The V gene's germline CDR1 is SGHTS and CDR2 YDEGEE. Trimming took 2 bases from V and 2 from J, leaving 7 bases between them. The CDR3 has 14 amino acids. The CDR3 loop is CASSFFRTNEKLFF. The CDR3 DNA is TGTGCCAGCAGCTTCTTCCGGACTAATGAAAAACTGTTTTTT.

The genes are TRBV5-1 and TRBJ2-5; TRBD2 matches 9 bases. The J segment lost 4 bases and the V segment lost 2 bases, leaving 6 bases of the junction unmatched. The CDR3 loop spans 15 amino acids. Germline lookup yields CDR1 SGHRS and CDR2 YFSETQ. The CDR3 is CASSLSSSGGETQYF. The CDR3 nucleotides read TGCGCCAGCAGCTTATCGAGTAGCGGGGGAGAGACCCAGTACTTC. The full variable domain, completed using reference TRBV5-1 and TRBJ2-5, is KAGVTQTPRYLIKTRGQQVTLSCSPISGHRSVSWYQQTPGQGLQFLFEYFSETQRNKGNFPGRFSGRQFSNSRSEMNVSTLELGDSALYLCASSLSSSGGETQYFGPGTRLLVL.

The chain is built from TRBV7-2 and TRBJ2-2, with TRBD1 matching over 8 bases. The V segment lost 9 bases and the J segment 4 bases; nucleotides outside the gene matches: 4. Germline CDR1 and CDR2: SGHTA and FQGNSA. The CDR3 contains 13 residues. The CDR3 DNA reads TGTGCCAGTCAGGGGGCGCCCACCGGGGAGCTGTTTTTT. Amino acid sequence: CASQGAPTGELFF.

This clone has only a few counts. The chain is built from TRBV30 and TRBJ2-3; 8 bases are a match to TRBD2. The V segment lost 0 bases and the J segment 9 bases; nucleotides outside the gene matches: 5. Germline loops: CDR1 GTSNPN, CDR2 SVGIG (reference sequence). The CDR3 loop spans 13 amino acids. The CDR3 DNA follows: TGTGCCTGGAGTGTATACGGGGGGGCGACGCAGTATTTT. It is translated as CAWSVYGGATQYF.

This clone was found once. The chain recombines TRBV15 with TRBJ2-2; 9 nucleotides match TRBD2. Unmatched junction bases numbered 8, after V lost 5 bases and J lost 4 bases. This CDR3 has 16 amino acids. Germline CDR1 LNHNV, CDR2 YYDKDF (reference sequence). The CDR3 region is CATSGGAGGGTGELFF. The CDR3, as DNA: TGTGCCACCAGCGGCGGAGCGGGAGGAGGCACCGGGGAGCTGTTTTTT.